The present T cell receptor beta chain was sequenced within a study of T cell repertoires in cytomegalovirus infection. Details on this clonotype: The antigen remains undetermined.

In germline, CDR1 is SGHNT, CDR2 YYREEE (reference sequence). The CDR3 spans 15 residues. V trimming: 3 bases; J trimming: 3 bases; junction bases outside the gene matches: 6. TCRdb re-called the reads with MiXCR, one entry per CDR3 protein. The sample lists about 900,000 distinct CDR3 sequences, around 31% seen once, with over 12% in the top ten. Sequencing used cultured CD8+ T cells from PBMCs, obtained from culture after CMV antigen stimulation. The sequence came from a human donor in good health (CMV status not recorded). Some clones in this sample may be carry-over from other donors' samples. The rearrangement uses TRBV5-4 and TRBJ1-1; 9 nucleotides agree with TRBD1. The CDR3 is CASSSGTGSHTEAFF. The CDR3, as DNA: TGTGCCAGCAGCTCCGGGACAGGGTCCCACACTGAAGCTTTCTTT.